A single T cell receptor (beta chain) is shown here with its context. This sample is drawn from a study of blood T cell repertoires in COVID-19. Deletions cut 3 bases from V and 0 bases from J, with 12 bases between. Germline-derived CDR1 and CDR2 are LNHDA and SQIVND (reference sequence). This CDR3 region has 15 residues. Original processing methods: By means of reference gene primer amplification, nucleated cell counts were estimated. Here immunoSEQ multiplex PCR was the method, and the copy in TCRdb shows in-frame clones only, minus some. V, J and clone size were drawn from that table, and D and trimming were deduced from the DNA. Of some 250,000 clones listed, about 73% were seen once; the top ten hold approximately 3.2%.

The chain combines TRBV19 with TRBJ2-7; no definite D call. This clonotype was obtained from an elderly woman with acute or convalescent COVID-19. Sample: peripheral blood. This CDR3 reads CASSIVLWSSYEQYF. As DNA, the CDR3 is TGTGCCAGTAGTATTGTTCTGTGGAGCTCCTACGAGCAGTACTTC.